This TCR beta chain was captured in a study of neurological immune-mediated disorders. Study outcomes and limitations: Multiple sclerosis, the disease with the least TCR clonal expansion, fell below healthy controls, whereas HTLV-1-associated myelopathy showed the most.

Germline V gene sequence: CDR1 MNHNS, CDR2 SASEGT. The CDR3 length is 14 residues. V was pared by 7 bases and J by 4 bases, with 16 bases between. TCRdb used MiXCR to reprocess the 5' RACE reads, holding one entry per CDR3 protein. The sample holds 77,000 or so distinct CDR3 sequences, 9.4% seen once. A blood bank in Maryland, USA, provided the volunteers who served as healthy controls. Points on this clonotype: The antigen is unknown.

The receptor's source is a man aged 45-65 years in good health. The specimen sequenced was PBMCs. The chain carries TRBV6-1 and TRBJ1-2; tentatively, D is TRBD1 (6 bases). The CDR3 protein is CASTQRGVVYGYTF. The CDR3 DNA is TGTGCCAGCACCCAGAGGGGGGTGGTCTATGGCTACACCTTC.